This TCR beta chain was documented in a study of cytomegalovirus exposure and HLA in healthy donors. As for this clone: Its antigen remains unknown.

Study-level points and caveats: Earlier analysis yielded a pattern in which most TCR beta V segments were productive about 87% or about 30% of the time. As was reported, the classifier diagnosed cytomegalovirus status with high specificity and sensitivity.

Trimming cost V 8 bases and J 5 bases; bases outside gene matches: 5. The CDR3 runs 13 residues. Germline CDR1 and CDR2: SNHLY and FYNNEI. It was with 60 Vbeta and 13 Jbeta primers that the PCR ran. Here immunoSEQ multiplex PCR was the method, and the copy in TCRdb shows in-frame clones only, minus some. The sample consists of about 230,000 clones, approximately 81% of them appearing once. This chain uses TRBV2 with TRBJ1-5, with TRBD1 identical over 8 bases. The specimen sequenced was PBMCs. This clonotype was sampled from a human donor in good health. CDR3 amino acids: CASGQGRDQPQHF. CDR3 nucleotides: TGTGCCAGCGGACAGGGCAGGGATCAGCCCCAGCATTTT.